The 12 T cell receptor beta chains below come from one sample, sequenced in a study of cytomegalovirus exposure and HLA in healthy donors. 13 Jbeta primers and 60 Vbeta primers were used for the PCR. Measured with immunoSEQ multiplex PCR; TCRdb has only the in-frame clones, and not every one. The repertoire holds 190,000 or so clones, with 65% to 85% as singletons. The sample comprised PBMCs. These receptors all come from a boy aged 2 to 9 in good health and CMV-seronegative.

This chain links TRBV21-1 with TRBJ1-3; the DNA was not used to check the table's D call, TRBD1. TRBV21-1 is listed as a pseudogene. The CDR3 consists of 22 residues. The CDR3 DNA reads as TGTGCCAGCAGCCCAGAGAGACAGGCTATCCCTGCGCCGGGGTCCGGTGGAAACACCATATATTTT. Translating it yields CASSPERQAIPAPGSGGNTIYF.

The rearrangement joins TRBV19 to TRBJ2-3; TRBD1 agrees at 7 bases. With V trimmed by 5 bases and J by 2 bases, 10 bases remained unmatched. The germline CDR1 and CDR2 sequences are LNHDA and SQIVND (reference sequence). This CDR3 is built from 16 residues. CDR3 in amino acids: CASSPQRQGNTDTQYF. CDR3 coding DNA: TGTGCCAGTAGTCCCCAGAGACAGGGTAACACAGATACGCAGTATTTT.

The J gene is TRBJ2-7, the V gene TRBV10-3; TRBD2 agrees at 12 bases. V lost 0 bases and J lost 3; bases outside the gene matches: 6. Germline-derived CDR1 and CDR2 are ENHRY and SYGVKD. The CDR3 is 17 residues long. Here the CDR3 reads CAISESTLTSGGYEQYF. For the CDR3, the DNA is TGTGCCATCAGTGAGTCGACCTTGACTAGCGGGGGCTACGAGCAGTACTTC.

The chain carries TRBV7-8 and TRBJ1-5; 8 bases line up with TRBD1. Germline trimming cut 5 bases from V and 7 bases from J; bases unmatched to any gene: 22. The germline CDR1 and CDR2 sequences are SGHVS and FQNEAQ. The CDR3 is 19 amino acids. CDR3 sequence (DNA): TGTGCCAGCAGCCGGACCAAGTCCCCTCGGCAGGGGGCTGTCCAGCCCCAGCATTTT. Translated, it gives CASSRTKSPRQGAVQPQHF.

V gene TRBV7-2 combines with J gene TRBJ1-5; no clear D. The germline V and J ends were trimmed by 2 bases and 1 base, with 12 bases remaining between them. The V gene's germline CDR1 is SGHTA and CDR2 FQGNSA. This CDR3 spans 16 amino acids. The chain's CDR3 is CASSLYGGGSNQPQHF. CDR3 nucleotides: TGTGCCAGCAGCTTATACGGCGGAGGAAGCAATCAGCCCCAGCATTTT.

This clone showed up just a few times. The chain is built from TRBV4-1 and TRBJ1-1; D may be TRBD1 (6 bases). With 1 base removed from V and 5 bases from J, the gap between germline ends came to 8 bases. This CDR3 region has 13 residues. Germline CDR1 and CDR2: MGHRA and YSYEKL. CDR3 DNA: TGCGCCAGCAGCCAAGCTCAGGGGACTGAAGCTTTCTTT. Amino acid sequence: CASSQAQGTEAFF.

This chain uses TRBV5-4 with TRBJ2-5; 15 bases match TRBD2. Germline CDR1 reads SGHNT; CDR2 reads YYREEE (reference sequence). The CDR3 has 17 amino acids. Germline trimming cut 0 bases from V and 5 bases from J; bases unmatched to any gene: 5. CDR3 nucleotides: TGTGCCAGCAGCTTGGGGACTAGCGGGGGGGCCGGGGAGACCCAGTACTTC. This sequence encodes CASSLGTSGGAGETQYF.

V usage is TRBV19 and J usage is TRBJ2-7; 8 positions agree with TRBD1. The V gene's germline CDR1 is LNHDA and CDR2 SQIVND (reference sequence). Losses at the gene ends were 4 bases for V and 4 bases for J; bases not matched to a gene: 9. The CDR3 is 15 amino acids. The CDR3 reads CASSTLGQGNYEQYF. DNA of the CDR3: TGTGCCAGTAGTACCCTAGGACAGGGCAATTACGAGCAGTACTTC. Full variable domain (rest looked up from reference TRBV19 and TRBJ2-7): DGGITQSPKYLFRKEGQNVTLSCEQNLNHDAMYWYRQDPGQGLRLIYYSQIVNDFQKGDIAEGYSVSREKKESFPLTVTSAQKNPTAFYLCASSTLGQGNYEQYFGPGTRLTVT.

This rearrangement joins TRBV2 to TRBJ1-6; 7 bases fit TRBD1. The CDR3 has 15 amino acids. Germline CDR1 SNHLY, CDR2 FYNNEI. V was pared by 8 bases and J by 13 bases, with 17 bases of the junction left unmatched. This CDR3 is CASLNSRQGLTPLHF. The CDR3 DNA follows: TGTGCCAGCCTGAATTCGAGACAGGGTCTCACCCCCCTCCACTTT. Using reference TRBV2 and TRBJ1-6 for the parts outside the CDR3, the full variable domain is EPEVTQTPSHQVTQMGQEVILRCVPISNHLYFYWYRQILGQKVEFLVSFYNNEISEKSEIFDDQFSVERPDGSNFTLKIRSTKLEDSAMYFCASLNSRQGLTPLHFGNGTRLTVT.

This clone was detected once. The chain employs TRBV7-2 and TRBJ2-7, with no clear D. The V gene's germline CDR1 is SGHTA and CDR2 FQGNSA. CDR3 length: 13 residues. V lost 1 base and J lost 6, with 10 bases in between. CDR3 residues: CASSLVRHSEQYF. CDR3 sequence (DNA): TGTGCCAGCAGCTTAGTGCGGCACTCCGAGCAGTACTTC.

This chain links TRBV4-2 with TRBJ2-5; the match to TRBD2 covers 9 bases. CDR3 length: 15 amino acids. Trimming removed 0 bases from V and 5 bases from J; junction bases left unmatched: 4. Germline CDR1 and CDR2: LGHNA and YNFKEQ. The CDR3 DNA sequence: TGTGCCAGCAGCCAAGAGGGCGGGGGGGAGGAGACCCAGTACTTC. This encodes CASSQEGGGEETQYF.

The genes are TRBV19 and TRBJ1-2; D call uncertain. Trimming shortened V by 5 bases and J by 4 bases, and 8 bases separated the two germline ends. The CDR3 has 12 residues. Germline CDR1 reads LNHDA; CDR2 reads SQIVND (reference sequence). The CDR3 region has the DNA TGTGCCAGTAGTTGGGAGGGCTATGGCTACACCTTC. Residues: CASSWEGYGYTF.